The sequence of this T cell receptor (beta chain) was determined in a study of PD-L1 blockade in urothelial cancer. On the study more broadly: Starting around 2014, patients were given atezolizumab (1,200 mg intravenously every 3 weeks). Men with urothelial cancer arising in the bladder made up about 85% of the roughly 30 patients. Study-level points and caveats: Durable benefit was linked to greater 3-week expansion of tumor-associated blood clones.

This CDR3 is built from 13 residues. The germline V gene encodes CDR1 MNHNS and CDR2 SASEGT. Trimming stripped 2 bases from V and 4 bases from J, with 6 bases between. Each PCR received spiked synthetic TCR analog templates. Assay: immunoSEQ multiplex PCR; the TCRdb copy retains only in-frame clones and omits some. The profile shows approximately 50,000 clones, 88% of them singletons. This clone has only a few counts. No antigen is known for it. The time point denotes: peripheral blood 6 weeks after treatment start. The source was PBMCs, collected around atezolizumab (anti-PD-L1) treatment. The J gene is TRBJ1-5, the V gene TRBV6-1; D uncertain. This clonotype was sampled from a man aged 60-69 years with urothelial cancer. The CDR3 reads CASSEHVNQPQHF. The CDR3, as DNA: TGTGCCAGCAGTGAACATGTGAATCAGCCCCAGCATTTT.